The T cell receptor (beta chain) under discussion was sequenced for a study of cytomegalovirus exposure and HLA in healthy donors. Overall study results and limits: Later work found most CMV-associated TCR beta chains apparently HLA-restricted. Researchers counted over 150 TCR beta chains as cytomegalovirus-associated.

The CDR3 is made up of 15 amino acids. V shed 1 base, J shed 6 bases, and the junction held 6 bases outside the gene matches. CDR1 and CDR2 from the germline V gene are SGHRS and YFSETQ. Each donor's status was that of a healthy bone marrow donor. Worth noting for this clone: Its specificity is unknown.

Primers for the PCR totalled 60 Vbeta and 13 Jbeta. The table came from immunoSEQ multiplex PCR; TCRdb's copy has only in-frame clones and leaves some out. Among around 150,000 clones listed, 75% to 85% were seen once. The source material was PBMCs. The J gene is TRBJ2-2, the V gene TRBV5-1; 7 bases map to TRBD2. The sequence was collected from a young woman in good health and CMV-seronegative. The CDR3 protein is CASSLSSGVAGELFF. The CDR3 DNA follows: TGCGCCAGCAGCTTGTCCAGCGGGGTTGCCGGGGAGCTGTTTTTT.